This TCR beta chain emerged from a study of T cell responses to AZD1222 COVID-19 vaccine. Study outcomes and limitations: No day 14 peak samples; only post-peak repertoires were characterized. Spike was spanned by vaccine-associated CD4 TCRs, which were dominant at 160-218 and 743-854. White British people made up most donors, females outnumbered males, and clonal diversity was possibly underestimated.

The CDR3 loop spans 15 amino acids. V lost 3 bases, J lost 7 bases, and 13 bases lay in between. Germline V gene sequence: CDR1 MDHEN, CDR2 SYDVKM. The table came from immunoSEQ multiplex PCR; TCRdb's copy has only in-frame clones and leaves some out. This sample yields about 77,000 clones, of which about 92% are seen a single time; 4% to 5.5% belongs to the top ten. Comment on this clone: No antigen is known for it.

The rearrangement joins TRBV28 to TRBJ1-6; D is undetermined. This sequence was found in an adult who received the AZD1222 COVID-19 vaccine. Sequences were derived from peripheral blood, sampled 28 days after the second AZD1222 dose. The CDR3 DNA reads TGTGCCAGCAGTTTGATTGAGATGGGGAATTCACCCCTCCACTTT. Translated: CASSLIEMGNSPLHF.